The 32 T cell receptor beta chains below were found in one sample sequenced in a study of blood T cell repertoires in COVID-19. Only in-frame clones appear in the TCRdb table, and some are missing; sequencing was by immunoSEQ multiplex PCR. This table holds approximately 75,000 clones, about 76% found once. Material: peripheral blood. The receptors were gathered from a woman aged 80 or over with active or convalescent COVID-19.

In nucleotides, the CDR3 is TGTGCCAGCAGCAGACTGACAGGGCGCGGCTATGGCTACACCTTC. This translates into CASSRLTGRGYGYTF. This chain connects TRBV11-2 to TRBJ1-2; 7 positions match TRBD1. CDR3 length equals 15 residues. Germline assignment: CDR1 SGHAT and CDR2 FQNNGV. Germline trimming cut 5 bases from V and 4 bases from J; bases unmatched to any gene: 10.

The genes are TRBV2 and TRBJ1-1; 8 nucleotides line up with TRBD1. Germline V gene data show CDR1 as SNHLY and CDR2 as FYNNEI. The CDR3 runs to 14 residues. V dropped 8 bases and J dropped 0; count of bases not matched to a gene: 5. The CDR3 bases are TGTGCCAGCGCGGACAGGGCCTTGAACACTGAAGCTTTCTTT. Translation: CASADRALNTEAFF.

CDR3 protein: CASSLEKWVGVGANVLTF. CDR3 nucleotides: TGTGCCAGCAGCTTGGAAAAATGGGTAGGAGTTGGGGCCAACGTCCTGACTTTC. The V call is TRBV5-8, the J call TRBJ2-6; no reliable D call. The V end lost 0 bases, the J end lost 3 bases, and 16 bases lay between the germline ends. CDR3 size: 18 residues. Germline CDR1 and CDR2: SGHTS and YDEGEE. Together with reference TRBV5-8 and TRBJ2-6, the CDR3 gives the full variable domain: EAGVTQSPTHLIKTRGQQATLRCSPISGHTSVYWYQQALGLGLQFLLWYDEGEERNRGNFPPRFSGRQFPNYSSELNVNALELEDSALYLCASSLEKWVGVGANVLTFGAGSRLTVL.

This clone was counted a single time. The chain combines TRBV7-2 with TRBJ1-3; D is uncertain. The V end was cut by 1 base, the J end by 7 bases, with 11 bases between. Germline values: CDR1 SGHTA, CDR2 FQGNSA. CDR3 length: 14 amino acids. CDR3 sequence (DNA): TGTGCCAGCAGCTTAGGGGCCTTCCGGAACACCATATATTTT. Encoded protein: CASSLGAFRNTIYF.

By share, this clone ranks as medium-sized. The CDR3, as DNA: TGTGCCAGCTCACCGCGGGTGGGGAACACTGAAGCTTTCTTT. Translation: CASSPRVGNTEAFF. V and J are TRBV18 and TRBJ1-1; D is undetermined. Germline V gene lookup returns CDR1 KGHSH and CDR2 LQKENI. The CDR3 has 14 residues. Trimming removed 3 bases at V and 1 base at J, with 9 bases between.

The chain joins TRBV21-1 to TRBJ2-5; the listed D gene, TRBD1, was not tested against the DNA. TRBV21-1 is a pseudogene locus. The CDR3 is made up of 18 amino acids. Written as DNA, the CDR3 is TGTGCCAGCAGCAAAGCACCGGCGACAGGGACCTCCCGAAAGACCCAGTACTTC. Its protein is CASSKAPATGTSRKTQYF.

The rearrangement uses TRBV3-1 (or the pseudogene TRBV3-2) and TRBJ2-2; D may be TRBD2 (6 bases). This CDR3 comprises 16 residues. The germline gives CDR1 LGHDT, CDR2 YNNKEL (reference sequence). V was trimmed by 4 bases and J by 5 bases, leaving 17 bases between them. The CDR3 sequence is CASSRPLGGGTGELFF. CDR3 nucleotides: TGTGCCAGCAGCCGCCCCCTGGGGGGTGGGACCGGGGAGCTGTTTTTT.

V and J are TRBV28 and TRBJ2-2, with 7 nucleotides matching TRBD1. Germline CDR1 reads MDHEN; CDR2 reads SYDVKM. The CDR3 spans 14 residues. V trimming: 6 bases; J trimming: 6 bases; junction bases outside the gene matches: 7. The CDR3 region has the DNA TGTGCCAGCAGCCAATCACAGGGGTCCGGGGAGCTGTTTTTT. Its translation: CASSQSQGSGELFF.

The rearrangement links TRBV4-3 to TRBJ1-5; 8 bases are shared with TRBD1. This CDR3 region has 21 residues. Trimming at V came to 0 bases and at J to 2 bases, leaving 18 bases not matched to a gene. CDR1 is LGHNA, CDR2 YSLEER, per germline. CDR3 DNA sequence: TGCGCCAGCAGCCAAGATCTGGCTCGGACAGGGAGGCTTTTTGGCAATCAGCCCCAGCATTTT. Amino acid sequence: CASSQDLARTGRLFGNQPQHF.

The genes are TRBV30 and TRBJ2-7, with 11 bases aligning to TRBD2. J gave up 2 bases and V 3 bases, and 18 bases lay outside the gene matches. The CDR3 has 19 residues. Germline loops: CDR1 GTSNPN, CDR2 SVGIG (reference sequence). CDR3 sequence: CAWRPRPMLAGGPPYEQYF. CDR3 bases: TGTGCCTGGAGACCTCGCCCGATGCTAGCGGGGGGACCCCCCTACGAGCAGTACTTC.

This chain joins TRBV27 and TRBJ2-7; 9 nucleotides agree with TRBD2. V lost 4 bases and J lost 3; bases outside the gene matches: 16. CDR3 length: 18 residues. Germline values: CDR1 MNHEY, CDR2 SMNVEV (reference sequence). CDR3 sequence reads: CASSSRGGPSGALYEQYF. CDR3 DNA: TGTGCCAGCAGTTCGCGGGGGGGGCCTAGCGGGGCGCTCTACGAGCAGTACTTC.

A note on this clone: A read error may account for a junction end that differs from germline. The CDR3 protein is CASSLGGAGELFF. CDR3 bases: TGTGCCAGCAGTTTAGGGGGGGCCGGGGAGCTGTTTTTT. The V gene is TRBV7-2, the J gene TRBJ2-2, with a tentative D call TRBD2 (7 bases). Germline lookup yields CDR1 SGHTA and CDR2 FQGNSA. CDR3 length equals 13 residues.

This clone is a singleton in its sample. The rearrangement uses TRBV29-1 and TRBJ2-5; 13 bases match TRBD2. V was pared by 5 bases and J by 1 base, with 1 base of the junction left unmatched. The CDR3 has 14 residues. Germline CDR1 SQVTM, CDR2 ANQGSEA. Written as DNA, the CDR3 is TGCAGCGTTACTAGCGGGGGGGCCCAAGAGACCCAGTACTTC. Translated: CSVTSGGAQETQYF.

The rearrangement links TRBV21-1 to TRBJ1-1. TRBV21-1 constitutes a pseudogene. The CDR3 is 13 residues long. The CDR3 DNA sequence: TGTGCCAGCAGCAAAAGGGAAGGACGGGGAGCTTTCTTT. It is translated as CASSKREGRGAFF.

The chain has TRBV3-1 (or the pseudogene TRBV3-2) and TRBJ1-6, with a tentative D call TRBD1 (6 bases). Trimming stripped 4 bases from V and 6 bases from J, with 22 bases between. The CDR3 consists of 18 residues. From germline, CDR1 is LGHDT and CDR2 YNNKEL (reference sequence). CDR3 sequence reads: CASSPERGGAVGNSPLHF. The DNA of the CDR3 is TGTGCCAGCAGCCCTGAGAGGGGGGGGGCTGTTGGTAATTCACCCCTCCACTTT.

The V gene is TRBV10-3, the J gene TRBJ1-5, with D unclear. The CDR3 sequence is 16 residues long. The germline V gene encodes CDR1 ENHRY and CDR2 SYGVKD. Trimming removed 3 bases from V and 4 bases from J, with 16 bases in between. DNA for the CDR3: TGTGCCATCAGTGATAGCGGGCTACCGGGGAATCAGCCCCAGCATTTT. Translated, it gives CAISDSGLPGNQPQHF.

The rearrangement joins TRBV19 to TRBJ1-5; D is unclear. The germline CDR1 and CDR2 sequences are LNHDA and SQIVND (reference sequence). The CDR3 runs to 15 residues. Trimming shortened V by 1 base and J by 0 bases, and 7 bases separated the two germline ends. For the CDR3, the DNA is TGTGCCAGTAGTATAGGTGCCAGTAGCAATCAGCCCCAGCATTTT. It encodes CASSIGASSNQPQHF.

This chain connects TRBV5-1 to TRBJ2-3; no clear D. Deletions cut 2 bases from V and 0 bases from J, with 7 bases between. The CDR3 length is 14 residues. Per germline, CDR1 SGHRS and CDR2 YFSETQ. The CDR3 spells CASSFLVSTDTQYF. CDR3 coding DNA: TGCGCCAGCAGCTTTTTAGTTAGCACAGATACGCAGTATTTT.

CDR3 amino acids: CASSLGQNNGYTF. The CDR3 region has the DNA TGCGCCAGCAGCTTGGGACAGAATAATGGCTACACCTTC. The chain links TRBV5-1 to TRBJ1-2; D perhaps matches TRBD1 (5 bases). CDR3 size: 13 residues. The germline CDR1 and CDR2 sequences are SGHRS and YFSETQ. V lost 0 bases, J lost 6 bases, and 9 bases lay in between.

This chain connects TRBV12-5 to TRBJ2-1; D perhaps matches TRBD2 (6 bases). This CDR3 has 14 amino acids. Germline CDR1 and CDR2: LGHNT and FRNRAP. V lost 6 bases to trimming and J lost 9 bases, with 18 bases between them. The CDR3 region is CASGTLAGSGEQFF. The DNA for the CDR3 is TGTGCTAGTGGGACCCTCGCGGGGTCTGGTGAGCAGTTCTTC.

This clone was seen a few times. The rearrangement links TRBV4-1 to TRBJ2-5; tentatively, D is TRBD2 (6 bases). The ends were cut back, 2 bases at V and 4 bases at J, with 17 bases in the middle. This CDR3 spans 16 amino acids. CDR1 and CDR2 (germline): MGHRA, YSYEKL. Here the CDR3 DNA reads TGCGCCAGCAGCCAAAGGGCGGGGTATGGCCGAGAGACCCAGTACTTC. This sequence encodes CASSQRAGYGRETQYF.

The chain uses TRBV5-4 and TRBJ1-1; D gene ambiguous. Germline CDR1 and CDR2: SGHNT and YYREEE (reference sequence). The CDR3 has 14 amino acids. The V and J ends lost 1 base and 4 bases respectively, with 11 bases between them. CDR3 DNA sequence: TGTGCCAGCAGCTTGTCCGCAGAACCCACTGAAGCTTTCTTT. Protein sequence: CASSLSAEPTEAFF. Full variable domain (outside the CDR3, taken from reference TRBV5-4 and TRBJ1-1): ETGVTQSPTHLIKTRGQQVTLRCSSQSGHNTVSWYQQALGQGPQFIFQYYREEENGRGNFPPRFSGLQFPNYSSELNVNALELDDSALYLCASSLSAEPTEAFFGQGTRLTVV.

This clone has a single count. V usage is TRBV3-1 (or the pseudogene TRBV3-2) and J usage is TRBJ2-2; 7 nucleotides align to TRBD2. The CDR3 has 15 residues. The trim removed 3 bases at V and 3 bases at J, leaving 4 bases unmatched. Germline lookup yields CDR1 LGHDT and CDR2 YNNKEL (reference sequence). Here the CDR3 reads CASSQYGRYTGELFF. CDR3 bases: TGTGCCAGCAGCCAGTACGGGAGGTACACCGGGGAGCTGTTTTTT.

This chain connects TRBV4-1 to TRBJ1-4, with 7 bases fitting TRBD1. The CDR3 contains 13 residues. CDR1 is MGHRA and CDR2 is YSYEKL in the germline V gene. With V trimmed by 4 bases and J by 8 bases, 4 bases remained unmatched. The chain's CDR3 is CASSPDRWEKLFF. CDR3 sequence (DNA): TGCGCCAGCAGCCCGGACAGGTGGGAAAAACTGTTTTTT.

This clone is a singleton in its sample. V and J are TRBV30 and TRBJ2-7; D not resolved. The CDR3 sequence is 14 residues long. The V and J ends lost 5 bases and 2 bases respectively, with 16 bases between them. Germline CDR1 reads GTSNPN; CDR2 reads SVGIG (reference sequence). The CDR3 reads CAWEPGEATYEQYF. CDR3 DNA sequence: TGTGCCTGGGAGCCCGGAGAAGCTACCTACGAGCAGTACTTC.

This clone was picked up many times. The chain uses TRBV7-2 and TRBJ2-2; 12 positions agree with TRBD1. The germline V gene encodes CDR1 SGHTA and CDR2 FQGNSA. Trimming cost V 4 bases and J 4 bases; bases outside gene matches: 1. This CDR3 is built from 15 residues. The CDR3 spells CASSWDRGLTGELFF. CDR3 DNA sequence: TGTGCCAGCAGCTGGGACAGGGGGCTCACCGGGGAGCTGTTTTTT.

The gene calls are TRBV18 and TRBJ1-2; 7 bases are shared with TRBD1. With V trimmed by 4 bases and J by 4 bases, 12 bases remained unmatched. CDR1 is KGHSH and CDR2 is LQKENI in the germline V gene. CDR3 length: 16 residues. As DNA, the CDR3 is TGTGCCAGCTCACTAGGGAATCGGGGACAGCGCTATGGCTACACCTTC. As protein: CASSLGNRGQRYGYTF.

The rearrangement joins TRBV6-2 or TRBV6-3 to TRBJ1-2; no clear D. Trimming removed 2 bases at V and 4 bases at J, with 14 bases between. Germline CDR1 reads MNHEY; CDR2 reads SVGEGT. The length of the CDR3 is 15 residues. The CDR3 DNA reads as TGTGCCAGCAGTTACGAGGTCAGTGTTCCCTATGGCTACACCTTC. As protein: CASSYEVSVPYGYTF.

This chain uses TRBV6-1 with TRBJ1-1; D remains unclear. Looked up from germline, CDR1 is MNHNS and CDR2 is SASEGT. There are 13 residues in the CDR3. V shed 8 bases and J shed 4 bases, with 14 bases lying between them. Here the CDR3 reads CASRKTAGTEAFF. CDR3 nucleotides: TGTGCCAGCCGAAAAACAGCAGGCACTGAAGCTTTCTTT.

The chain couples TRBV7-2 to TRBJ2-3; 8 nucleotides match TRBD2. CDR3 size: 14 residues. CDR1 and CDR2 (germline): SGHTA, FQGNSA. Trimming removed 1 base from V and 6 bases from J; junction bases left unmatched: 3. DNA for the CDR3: TGTGCCAGCAGCTTAGGTCGGGAGGGGGATACGCAGTATTTT. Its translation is CASSLGREGDTQYF.

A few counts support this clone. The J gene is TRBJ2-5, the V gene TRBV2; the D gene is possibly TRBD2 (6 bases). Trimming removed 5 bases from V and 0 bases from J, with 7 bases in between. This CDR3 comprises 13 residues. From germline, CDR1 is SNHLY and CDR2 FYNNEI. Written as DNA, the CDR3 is TGTGCCAGCAGTTTAGCGGACCAAGAGACCCAGTACTTC. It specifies CASSLADQETQYF.

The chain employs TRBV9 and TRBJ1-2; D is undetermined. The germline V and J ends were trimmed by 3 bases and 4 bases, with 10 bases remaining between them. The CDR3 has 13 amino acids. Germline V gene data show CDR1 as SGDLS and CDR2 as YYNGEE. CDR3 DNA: TGTGCCAGCAGCGGCCGGCGGGCCTATGGCTACACCTTC. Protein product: CASSGRRAYGYTF.